This T cell receptor beta chain was documented in a study of cytomegalovirus exposure and HLA in healthy donors. The CDR3 has 16 residues. The germline gives CDR1 WNHNN, CDR2 SYGVQD (reference sequence). Trimming at V came to 1 base and at J to 7 bases, leaving 9 bases not matched to a gene. Regarding donors, all were healthy bone marrow donors. In regard to this clone: The antigen is undetermined.

This PCR relied on a set of 60 Vbeta primers and 13 Jbeta primers. The table came from immunoSEQ multiplex PCR; TCRdb's copy has only in-frame clones and leaves some out. This table holds about 160,000 clones, 60% to 80% found once. General study points: When a later analysis compared HLA-associated TCR beta chains with equally common others, the HLA-associated chains turned out to be more clonally expanded and to have lower generation probabilities. Presence/absence analyses took donor sequencing depth as roughly uniform.

This TCR came from a woman in her 50s in good health and CMV-seropositive. The sample comprised PBMCs. V is TRBV10-1 and J is TRBJ2-2, with TRBD2 matching over 7 bases. The CDR3 DNA reads as TGCGCCAGCAGTGAGTGGGACCCAGCGGGGTACGGGGAGCTGTTTTTT. It encodes CASSEWDPAGYGELFF.